Below are 26 T cell receptor beta chains sequenced from a single sample in a study of blood T cell repertoires in COVID-19. Profiling relied on immunoSEQ multiplex PCR, and the TCRdb table lists in-frame clones only, not all of them. Of about 250,000 clones in the sample, around 89% were seen once. The sequenced sample was peripheral blood. The receptors were gathered from a woman between 55 and 75 years old with COVID-19, enrolled during active disease.

This clone was found a few times. The rearrangement links TRBV7-2 to TRBJ1-2; 9 bases are a match to TRBD1. V shed 5 bases, J shed 4 bases, and the junction held 8 bases outside the gene matches. CDR3 length: 15 amino acids. Germline CDR1 is SGHTA and CDR2 is FQGNSA. The CDR3 nucleotides read TGTGCCAGCAGCCCATGGGACAGGGAGGGCTATGGCTACACCTTC. Protein: CASSPWDREGYGYTF.

This chain links TRBV7-9 with TRBJ1-2; no clear D. Germline-derived CDR1 and CDR2 are SEHNR and FQNEAQ (reference sequence). The CDR3 covers 13 residues. Trimming shortened V by 1 base and J by 7 bases, and 10 bases separated the two germline ends. CDR3 nucleotide sequence: TGTGCCAGCAGCTTAGGGCCCCCGGGTGGCTACACCTTC. Protein product: CASSLGPPGGYTF.

The rearrangement links TRBV5-6 to TRBJ1-6, with D hard to call. Deletions cut 4 bases from V and 0 bases from J, with 17 bases between. This CDR3 spans 18 amino acids. Germline assignment: CDR1 SGHDT and CDR2 YYEEEE. The CDR3 protein is CASSNRRFLSSYNSPLHF. The CDR3 region has the DNA TGTGCCAGCAGCAATAGGAGGTTCCTAAGCTCCTATAATTCACCCCTCCACTTT.

The rearrangement joins TRBV27 to TRBJ1-1, with D unresolved. Trimming removed 3 bases at V and 2 bases at J, with 10 bases between. The V gene's germline CDR1 is MNHEY and CDR2 SMNVEV (reference sequence). This CDR3 contains 14 residues. CDR3 sequence (DNA): TGTGCCAGCAGTTTTTGGGGAGATAACACTGAAGCTTTCTTT. Translating it yields CASSFWGDNTEAFF.

Turning to this clone: A read error may account for a junction end that differs from germline. J is TRBJ2-7 and V is TRBV5-1; D is perhaps TRBD1 (9 bases). The CDR3 spans 15 residues. Germline CDR1 SGHRS, CDR2 YFSETQ. The CDR3 DNA reads as TGCGCCCGCAGCCCGGGGGGGGGACAGGGTGGCGAGCAGTACTTC. This codes for CARSPGGGQGGEQYF.

V gene TRBV6-5 combines with J gene TRBJ2-2; 7 bases fit TRBD1. The CDR3 has 13 residues. The V gene end was trimmed by 6 bases and the J gene end by 7 bases; junction bases not matched to a gene: 5. Germline V lookup: CDR1 MNHEY, CDR2 SVGAGI. CDR3 sequence: CASRRTGSGELFF. The CDR3 DNA sequence: TGTGCCAGCAGGCGGACAGGCAGCGGGGAGCTGTTTTTT.

The chain carries TRBV5-4 and TRBJ1-6, with D possibly matching TRBD1 (6 bases). Between the trimmed V and J ends, which lost 0 bases and 4 bases, there was a span of 14 bases. Germline V gives CDR1 SGHNT, CDR2 YYREEE (reference sequence). CDR3 length: 17 residues. In nucleotides, the CDR3 is TGTGCCAGCAGCTTGGAGACAGGCGCCATTTATAATTCACCCCTCCACTTT. Its translation: CASSLETGAIYNSPLHF.

This chain connects TRBV6-2 or TRBV6-3 to TRBJ2-3, with 9 bases matching TRBD2. V was pared by 4 bases and J by 2 bases, with 4 bases of the junction left unmatched. Germline V gene data show CDR1 as MNHEY and CDR2 as SVGEGT. The CDR3 sequence is 15 residues long. For the CDR3, the DNA is TGTGCCAGCAGTTTAGGGACTAGCACCACAGATACGCAGTATTTT. Its translation is CASSLGTSTTDTQYF.

The V and J genes are TRBV7-9 and TRBJ1-6, with TRBD1 identical over 8 bases. Trimming at V came to 3 bases and at J to 12 bases, leaving 10 bases not matched to a gene. CDR3 size: 15 residues. Germline V gene lookup returns CDR1 SEHNR and CDR2 FQNEAQ (reference sequence). The CDR3 loop is CASSLGQVQTEPLHF. The CDR3 bases are TGTGCCAGCAGCTTGGGACAGGTCCAGACGGAACCCCTCCACTTT. Based on the CDR3 plus reference TRBV7-9 and TRBJ1-6, the full variable domain is DTGVSQNPRHKITKRGQNVTFRCDPISEHNRLYWYRQTLGQGPEFLTYFQNEAQLEKSRLLSDRFSAERPKGSFSTLEIQRTEQGDSAMYLCASSLGQVQTEPLHFGNGTRLTVT.

The chain is built from TRBV5-4 and TRBJ2-5, with TRBD2 as a possible D gene (6 bases). The V end lost 0 bases, the J end lost 5 bases, and 14 bases lay between the germline ends. Germline CDR1 is SGHNT and CDR2 is YYREEE (reference sequence). The CDR3 has 15 residues. This chain's CDR3 is CASSLAGIGRETQYF. CDR3 DNA sequence: TGTGCCAGCAGCTTGGCGGGAATAGGGAGGGAGACCCAGTACTTC.

CDR3 region: CASSPDGGLAGLRGTGELFF. CDR3 bases: TGTGCCAGCAGCCCCGATGGGGGACTAGCTGGCCTCAGGGGCACCGGGGAGCTGTTTTTT. This sequence joins TRBV5-5 and TRBJ2-2, with 9 bases fitting TRBD2. CDR3 length: 20 amino acids. After removal of 4 bases from V and 4 bases from J, the junction contained 20 bases not matched to a gene. CDR1 and CDR2 (germline): SGHKS, YYEKEE (reference sequence). The full variable domain, rest sourced from reference TRBV5-5 and TRBJ2-2, is DAGVTQSPTHLIKTRGQQVTLRCSPISGHKSVSWYQQVLGQGPQFIFQYYEKEERGRGNFPDRFSARQFPNYSSELNVNALLLGDSALYLCASSPDGGLAGLRGTGELFFGEGSRLTVL.

The chain couples TRBV6-5 to TRBJ1-2; weak D call: TRBD1 (5 bases). CDR3 length equals 14 residues. V was clipped by 5 bases and J by 2 bases, with 12 bases between them. Germline lookup yields CDR1 MNHEY and CDR2 SVGAGI. DNA for the CDR3: TGTGCCAGCAGTCGAGAAGGGGTCAACTATGGCTACACCTTC. Its protein product is CASSREGVNYGYTF.

V usage is TRBV5-4 and J usage is TRBJ2-7; perhaps TRBD1 as D (5 bases). CDR1 is SGHNT and CDR2 is YYREEE in the germline V gene (reference sequence). The CDR3 totals 15 residues. V lost 4 bases and J lost 8, with 22 bases in between. The CDR3 DNA sequence: TGTGCCAGCAGCCAGGGTGGGGCCCCGCCTGGTCAGCAGTACTTC. Its protein product is CASSQGGAPPGQQYF. Full variable domain (rest looked up from reference TRBV5-4 and TRBJ2-7): ETGVTQSPTHLIKTRGQQVTLRCSSQSGHNTVSWYQQALGQGPQFIFQYYREEENGRGNFPPRFSGLQFPNYSSELNVNALELDDSALYLCASSQGGAPPGQQYFGPGTRLTVT.

This rearrangement joins TRBV4-2 to TRBJ1-2, with a possible D match to TRBD1 (6 bases). Between the trimmed V and J ends, which lost 4 bases and 8 bases, there was a span of 14 bases. CDR3 length: 13 residues. CDR1 is LGHNA, CDR2 YNFKEQ, per germline. The CDR3 reads CASSPAGAHGYTF. DNA for the CDR3: TGTGCCAGCAGCCCCGCAGGGGCGCACGGCTACACCTTC.

The rearrangement links TRBV9 to TRBJ2-1; TRBD2 agrees at 10 bases. V lost 0 bases and J lost 5; bases outside the gene matches: 5. The CDR3 contains 16 residues. Per germline, CDR1 SGDLS and CDR2 YYNGEE. The CDR3 nucleotides read TGTGCCAGCAGCGTAGCGAGGACTAGCGGAAACAATGAGCAGTTCTTC. As protein: CASSVARTSGNNEQFF.

J is TRBJ2-1 and V is TRBV24-1; 10 positions agree with TRBD2. CDR3 length equals 16 residues. V trimming: 1 base; J trimming: 5 bases; junction bases outside the gene matches: 4. Per the germline V gene, CDR1 is KGHDR and CDR2 is SFDVKD. The CDR3 here is CATSDFKRGGNNEQFF. Here the CDR3 DNA reads TGTGCCACCAGTGATTTTAAGCGGGGGGGCAACAATGAGCAGTTCTTC.

Written as DNA, the CDR3 is TGTGCCAGCAGCCACGAGAGTCGTTACAGCACCTACTCTGGAAACACCATATATTTT. It encodes CASSHESRYSTYSGNTIYF. The V gene is TRBV5-6, the J gene TRBJ1-3; D is unclear. V lost 4 bases and J 0 bases, leaving 23 bases between the germline ends. Germline V gene data show CDR1 as SGHDT and CDR2 as YYEEEE. The CDR3 runs 19 residues.

The chain carries TRBV5-1 and TRBJ1-1; maybe TRBD1 (6 bases). Germline V lookup: CDR1 SGHRS, CDR2 YFSETQ. CDR3 size: 15 residues. Trimming left V 0 bases short and J 5 bases short, with 14 bases between. The CDR3 loop is CASSLAPEGGTEAFF. The CDR3 DNA is TGCGCCAGCAGCTTGGCGCCAGAGGGGGGGACTGAAGCTTTCTTT.

This rearrangement joins TRBV11-3 to TRBJ2-7; TRBD1 might be the D (5 bases). The germline CDR1 and CDR2 sequences are SGHNT and YENEEA. The V and J ends lost 1 base and 6 bases respectively, with 10 bases between them. CDR3 length: 13 residues. CDR3 sequence: CASSLVLDTEQYF. CDR3 nucleotide sequence: TGTGCCAGCAGCTTAGTCCTGGACACCGAGCAGTACTTC.

This clone is a singleton in its sample. This chain connects TRBV27 to TRBJ1-5; TRBD1 matches 11 bases. The CDR3 is made up of 15 amino acids. The J segment lost 4 bases and the V segment lost 5 bases, leaving 4 bases of the junction unmatched. In germline, CDR1 is MNHEY, CDR2 SMNVEV (reference sequence). The CDR3 DNA is TGTGCCAGCAGTGGGGGGACAGGGGGAAATCAGCCCCAGCATTTT. Translating it yields CASSGGTGGNQPQHF.

The chain employs TRBV10-3 and TRBJ2-2, with unresolved D. Trimming took off 3 bases at V and 0 bases at J, with 8 bases between the two ends. CDR3 size: 15 residues. The germline CDR1 and CDR2 sequences are ENHRY and SYGVKD. CDR3: CAISDRPTNTGELFF. DNA for the CDR3: TGTGCCATCAGTGACAGGCCCACGAACACCGGGGAGCTGTTTTTT.

V and J are TRBV2 and TRBJ2-1; 8 positions match TRBD1. The CDR3 sequence is 14 residues long. Germline V gene lookup returns CDR1 SNHLY and CDR2 FYNNEI. Germline trimming cut 5 bases from V and 4 bases from J; bases unmatched to any gene: 4. CDR3 sequence (DNA): TGTGCCAGCAGTCCGGGACAGGATTACAATGAGCAGTTCTTC. This codes for CASSPGQDYNEQFF.

This chain joins TRBV5-6 and TRBJ1-2; D is unclear. V lost 1 base and J 7 bases, leaving 8 bases between the germline ends. Germline assignment: CDR1 SGHDT and CDR2 YYEEEE. The CDR3 covers 12 residues. The CDR3 sequence is CASSLRGIGYTF. CDR3 nucleotides: TGTGCCAGCAGCTTGCGGGGTATTGGCTACACCTTC.

The gene calls are TRBV19 and TRBJ1-2; TRBD1 matches at 7 bases. The CDR3 is 13 amino acids. Germline trimming cut 6 bases from V and 5 bases from J; bases unmatched to any gene: 6. Germline V CDR1 and CDR2: LNHDA, SQIVND (reference sequence). The CDR3 loop reads CASRTGTDYGYTF. CDR3 DNA sequence: TGTGCCAGTAGGACCGGGACAGATTATGGCTACACCTTC.

The chain carries TRBV5-1 and TRBJ1-1; 7 bases are shared with TRBD1. Germline lookup yields CDR1 SGHRS and CDR2 YFSETQ. V shed 4 bases, J shed 1 base, and the junction held 7 bases outside the gene matches. The CDR3 runs to 15 residues. This CDR3 reads CASSDRAPRNTEAFF. The CDR3 coding sequence is TGCGCCAGCAGCGACAGGGCCCCCCGGAACACTGAAGCTTTCTTT.

The sample holds one count of this clone. V and J are TRBV5-5 and TRBJ2-7; 10 positions match TRBD1. Germline CDR1 reads SGHKS; CDR2 reads YYEKEE (reference sequence). The length of the CDR3 is 16 residues. The junction had 6 bases not matched to a gene; V was cut back by 2 bases and J by 1 base. CDR3 sequence reads: CASSFGWTGGSYEQYF. The CDR3, as DNA: TGTGCCAGCAGCTTTGGCTGGACAGGGGGTTCCTACGAGCAGTACTTC.